These 6 T cell receptor beta chains came from one sample sequenced in a study of T cell changes during pregnancy in multiple sclerosis. Here immunoSEQ multiplex PCR was the method, and the copy in TCRdb shows in-frame clones only, minus some. The sample has tens of thousands of clones, just over 85% seen once. Sequencing used CD8+ T cells from peripheral blood mononuclear cells, obtained in the first trimester of pregnancy. These receptors originate from a female donor in good health, enrolled as a control in a pregnancy study.

The genes are TRBV7-6 and TRBJ1-1; 9 bases map to TRBD1. From germline, CDR1 is SGHVS and CDR2 FNYEAQ. CDR3 length: 17 amino acids. Trimming removed 5 bases from V and 0 bases from J; junction bases left unmatched: 10. In DNA, the CDR3 is TGTGCCAGCAGCACCCTGGAACAGGGGGCCATGAACACTGAAGCTTTCTTT. Its translation: CASSTLEQGAMNTEAFF.

This sequence joins TRBV4-1 and TRBJ2-1; 9 bases fit TRBD2. Germline CDR1 and CDR2: MGHRA and YSYEKL. The CDR3 loop spans 13 amino acids. Unmatched junction bases numbered 8, after V lost 8 bases and J lost 9 bases. In DNA form, the CDR3 reads TGCGCCAGCCGCACGCGGGGGGGTGGTGAGCAGTTCTTC. As protein: CASRTRGGGEQFF.

The chain links TRBV4-3 to TRBJ1-3; D call uncertain. V was cut by 2 bases and J by 3 bases, with 8 bases left in between. Germline V gene data show CDR1 as LGHNA and CDR2 as YSLEER. This CDR3 region has 14 residues. The CDR3, as DNA: TGCGCCAGCAGCCAAACCAGCGTTGGAAACACCATATATTTT. Translation: CASSQTSVGNTIYF.

The V and J genes are TRBV5-1 and TRBJ1-4; TRBD1 matches at 9 bases. The V and J ends lost 4 bases and 5 bases, in that order; junction bases with no gene match: 3. The V gene's germline CDR1 is SGHRS and CDR2 YFSETQ. The CDR3 has 14 amino acids. This chain's CDR3 is CASSATGGNEKLFF. The CDR3 nucleotides are TGCGCCAGCAGCGCGACAGGGGGGAATGAAAAACTGTTTTTT.

This chain links TRBV27 with TRBJ2-7, with unresolved D. The CDR3 totals 11 residues. V lost 10 bases and J lost 5, with 12 bases in between. Germline V gene data show CDR1 as MNHEY and CDR2 as SMNVEV (reference sequence). DNA of the CDR3: TGTGCCATCCGACACGGAAACGAGCAGTACTTC. The encoded protein is CAIRHGNEQYF.

The chain carries TRBV6-5 and TRBJ1-5; D perhaps matches TRBD1 (6 bases). The CDR3 runs to 13 residues. The ends were cut back, 4 bases at V and 2 bases at J, with 6 bases in the middle. Germline V gives CDR1 MNHEY, CDR2 SVGAGI. CDR3 nucleotides: TGTGCCAGCAGTTGGACAGGCAATCAGCCCCAGCATTTT. Residues: CASSWTGNQPQHF.